This is a list of T cell receptor beta chains from one sample in a study of cytomegalovirus exposure and HLA in healthy donors. Using immunoSEQ multiplex PCR, the repertoire was profiled, and TCRdb retains in-frame clones only, with some absent. This table holds roughly 120,000 clones, around 62% found once. Sequenced material: PBMCs. The receptors derive from a woman aged 40 to 49 in good health and CMV-seropositive. Each CDR3 is given with its conserved first and last residue. A D gene is named only where the DNA matches it firmly. Some rows have no size entry. The others give once, few or many, or a class for an expanded clone.

CASSPSGQQYVWSTDTQYF,TGTGCCAGCTCACCCTCCGGACAGCAGTACGTTTGGAGCACAGATACGCAGTATTTT,TRBV18,.,.,TRBJ2-3
CASTMQGSTDTQYF,TGTGCCAGCACAATGCAGGGGAGCACAGATACGCAGTATTTT,TRBV2,.,.,TRBJ2-3
CASKGLGNEQFF,TGTGCCAGCAAGGGACTTGGCAATGAGCAGTTCTTC,TRBV11-3,.,.,TRBJ2-1
CASSSVSSSYEQYF,TGTGCCAGCAGCTCCGTAAGTAGCTCCTACGAGCAGTACTTC,TRBV7-9,.,once,TRBJ2-7
CASSPLEGGPGNTIYF,TGTGCCAGCAGCCCTCTCGAGGGTGGTCCTGGAAACACCATATATTTT,TRBV7-6,.,.,TRBJ1-3
CASSILADNEQFF,TGTGCCAGCAGTATCTTAGCGGACAATGAGCAGTTCTTC,TRBV9,.,.,TRBJ2-1
CASSLAVGGSRAFF,TGTGCCAGCAGCTTAGCTGTAGGGGGCTCCCGGGCTTTCTTT,TRBV7-2,TRBD1,once,TRBJ1-1
CASSPGTGYSNQPQHF,TGTGCCAGCAGCCCGGGGACAGGTTATAGCAATCAGCCCCAGCATTTT,TRBV7-9,TRBD1,.,TRBJ1-5
CASSLDAPGNQETQYF,TGCGCCAGCAGCTTAGACGCGCCGGGGAATCAAGAGACCCAGTACTTC,TRBV5-1,.,.,TRBJ2-5
CSACPRDTQYF,TGCAGTGCCTGTCCGAGGGATACGCAGTATTTT,TRBV20-1,.,few,TRBJ2-3
CASSPSGSIETQYF,TGTGCCAGCAGCCCGAGCGGGAGTATCGAGACCCAGTACTTC,TRBV7-9,TRBD2,.,TRBJ2-5
CASSPRTGEDSNQPQHF,TGTGCCAGCAGCCCCCGGACAGGGGAGGATAGCAATCAGCCCCAGCATTTT,TRBV27,TRBD1,few,TRBJ1-5
CASSFSSYNEQFF,TGTGCCAGCAGCTTCAGCTCCTACAATGAGCAGTTCTTC,TRBV11-3,.,.,TRBJ2-1